This T cell receptor beta chain was identified in a study of human CD8 memory T cell subsets. Study-wide results and limits: By Chao1 estimates, precursor exhausted T cells appeared less diverse than stem-like memory T cells. Minimal repertoire overlap was seen between stem-like memory T cells and precursor exhausted T cells.

CD8+ T cells were isolated by negative magnetic selection. The CDR3 is 13 amino acids. CDR1 and CDR2 (germline): DFQATT, SNEGSKA (reference sequence). Worth noting for this clonotype: Its antigen is not identified.

A UMI-labeled 5' RACE approach was the method that produced the TCR beta libraries. Authors' processing steps: Functional CDR3 beta clonotypes, numbering between roughly 2,600 and 18,000, were present in each TCR beta library. From the 5' RACE reads, TCRdb lists one entry per CDR3 protein and no DNA. The V and J calls shown here were made by TCRdb, not taken from the authors' results. Recorded for this sample: around 3,100 distinct CDR3 sequences. The sequence was collected from a human donor in good health. The source material was CD8+ T cells from PBMCs. This chain uses TRBV20-1 with TRBJ1-5; TCRdb indicates TRBD1, and absent DNA this call remains unverified. CDR3 amino acids: CSAQGFPNQPQHF.